A single sample is the source of the 13 T cell receptor beta chains below, sequenced in a study of shared clonotypes between healthy human individuals. Assay used: immunoSEQ multiplex PCR; TCRdb lists only in-frame clones, some missing. Here the sample spans roughly 2.1 million clones, 90% to 95% being singletons. Terminally differentiated effector memory CD45RA+ cells were left out of the naive CD8 fraction, which was CD45RO-negative and positively selected for CCR7. The sample consisted of naive CD8+ T cells from PBMCs. These receptors were taken from a man in his late teens or twenties in good health. Some clones in this sample may be carry-over from other donors' samples.

The chain links TRBV4-1 to TRBJ2-3; maybe TRBD1 (5 bases). The CDR3 has 17 residues. The V end was cut by 3 bases, the J end by 1 base, with 17 bases between. Germline values: CDR1 MGHRA, CDR2 YSYEKL. As DNA, the CDR3 is TGCGCCAGCAGCCACGATAGAAAAGGGGTAGGCACAGATACGCAGTATTTT. Translation gives CASSHDRKGVGTDTQYF.

V and J are TRBV7-9 and TRBJ1-2; a possible D gene is TRBD1 (5 bases). Trimming took 1 base from V and 6 from J, leaving 27 bases between them. The CDR3 runs to 19 residues. CDR1 and CDR2 (germline): SEHNR, FQNEAQ (reference sequence). The CDR3 region is CASSLEWFGDIPEGDGYTF. The DNA for the CDR3 is TGTGCCAGCAGCTTAGAATGGTTTGGGGATATTCCCGAAGGGGATGGCTACACCTTC.

The genes are TRBV12-1 and TRBJ2-7; TRBD2 is the table's D call and was not checked against the DNA. TRBV12-1 is annotated as a pseudogene. The CDR3 length is 13 residues. This CDR3 reads CASSRDWAYEQYF. For the CDR3, the DNA is TGTGCCAGCAGCAGGGACTGGGCCTACGAGCAGTACTTC.

To note about this clone: Additional DNA sequences in this sample encode the identical CDR3. The chain recombines TRBV7-2 with TRBJ1-5; 7 bases fit TRBD1. Per the germline V gene, CDR1 is SGHTA and CDR2 is FQGNSA. There are 14 residues in the CDR3. V shed 5 bases, J shed 3 bases, and the junction held 4 bases outside the gene matches. CDR3 bases: TGTGCCAGCAGCCTCGACAGGGCCAATCAGCCCCAGCATTTT. This gives the protein CASSLDRANQPQHF.

The chain recombines TRBV2 with TRBJ2-5; 7 bases agree with TRBD2. Trimming took 1 base from V and 5 from J; bases not matched to a gene: 10. The CDR3 loop spans 16 amino acids. CDR1 SNHLY and CDR2 FYNNEI come from the germline V gene. CDR3 in DNA: TGTGCCAGCAGTGAAGAGGGTGGCGGGAGAGGGGAGACCCAGTACTTC. Protein sequence: CASSEEGGGRGETQYF.

Of note for this clone: The identical CDR3 is also encoded by other nucleotide sequences in the sample. The chain carries TRBV7-9 and TRBJ2-7, with D possibly called TRBD1 or TRBD2 (6 bases each). Trimming removed 5 bases at V and 6 bases at J, with 14 bases between. Germline V gene sequence: CDR1 SEHNR, CDR2 FQNEAQ (reference sequence). This CDR3 is 13 amino acids long. CDR3 in amino acids: CASSLPGGREQYF. The CDR3 nucleotides read TGTGCCAGCAGCCTTCCCGGGGGCCGCGAGCAGTACTTC.

The chain carries TRBV11-2 and TRBJ2-1; D is ambiguous. Germline-derived CDR1 and CDR2 are SGHAT and FQNNGV. V was pared by 0 bases and J by 4 bases, with 13 bases between. The CDR3 is made up of 16 amino acids. The CDR3 protein is CASSLDPNSFYNEQFF. Here the CDR3 DNA reads TGTGCCAGCAGCTTAGATCCGAACAGTTTTTACAATGAGCAGTTCTTC.

The chain recombines TRBV29-1 with TRBJ2-7, with D maybe TRBD1 (6 bases). The CDR3 loop spans 12 amino acids. V shed 4 bases and J shed 6 bases, with 13 bases lying between them. Germline CDR1 is SQVTM and CDR2 is ANQGSEA. The DNA of the CDR3 is TGCAGCGTTGTTCACAGGGCGGGCGAGCAGTACTTC. It translates to CSVVHRAGEQYF.

Here the CDR3 DNA reads TGCAGCACACGATCTCGGGGAGCATCCTACAATGAGCAGTTCTTC. Amino acids: CSTRSRGASYNEQFF. The chain is built from TRBV29-1 and TRBJ2-1, with a possible D match to TRBD2 (5 bases). The germline V and J ends were trimmed by 8 bases and 1 base, with 18 bases remaining between them. CDR3 size: 15 residues. Germline V gives CDR1 SQVTM, CDR2 ANQGSEA.

The chain has TRBV7-2 and TRBJ1-1; no clear D gene. Germline V gene lookup returns CDR1 SGHTA and CDR2 FQGNSA. The V and J ends lost 1 base and 1 base respectively, with 13 bases between them. The CDR3 is 16 residues long. As DNA, the CDR3 is TGTGCCAGCAGCTTAGTAAGTGCCCAGTCGAACACTGAAGCTTTCTTT. It encodes CASSLVSAQSNTEAFF.

In DNA form, the CDR3 reads TGTGCCAGCAGCTCTTCTCACAGGGAAGTCTATGGCTACACCTTC. This codes for CASSSSHREVYGYTF. The J gene is TRBJ1-2, the V gene TRBV5-8, with D tentatively TRBD1 (6 bases). CDR1 and CDR2 (germline): SGHTS, YDEGEE. Trimming removed 3 bases at V and 4 bases at J, with 16 bases between. The CDR3 covers 15 residues.

The gene calls are TRBV27 and TRBJ2-2; 8 bases are shared with TRBD1. The J segment lost 3 bases and the V segment lost 6 bases, leaving 12 bases of the junction unmatched. Germline assignment: CDR1 MNHEY and CDR2 SMNVEV (reference sequence). This CDR3 is 17 amino acids long. The CDR3 spells CASSPPGGEDYTGELFF. CDR3 nucleotide sequence: TGTGCCAGCAGCCCCCCAGGGGGCGAGGATTACACCGGGGAGCTGTTTTTT.

This chain connects TRBV4-2 to TRBJ2-5; no reliable D call. The end of the DNA fits TRBJ2-7 better, so the J call may be wrong. From germline, CDR1 is LGHNA and CDR2 YNFKEQ. The CDR3 has 12 amino acids. The CDR3 loop is CASSQGPYEQYF. CDR3 nucleotide sequence: TGTGCCAGCAGCCAAGGTCCCTACGAGCAGTACTTC.